Here is one T cell receptor (beta chain) with its context. Its matching antigen is unknown. This entry belongs to a study of T cells in localized non-small cell lung cancer. Study-level results: Sequencing was restricted to one tumor region; therefore, heterogeneity remains possible. Adjacent lung tissue had a median around 57 of the top 100 clones found in the tumor.

The method was immunoSEQ multiplex PCR; TCRdb's version includes in-frame clones alone and lacks a portion of them. The table has fewer than 15,000 clones, roughly 80% seen once; the top ten hold more than 3.5%. V was cut by 1 base and J by 8 bases, with 8 bases left in between. From germline, CDR1 is DFQATT and CDR2 SNEGSKA (reference sequence). CDR3 length: 11 amino acids. The chain employs TRBV20-1 and TRBJ1-2; D gene uncertain. This clonotype originated in a female donor of 60 years or more with stage I squamous cell lung carcinoma. The specimen comprised peripheral blood, sampled before any cancer treatment. The CDR3 coding sequence is TGCAGTGCTAGAGTAGACGGGGGCTACACCTTC. The encoded protein is CSARVDGGYTF.